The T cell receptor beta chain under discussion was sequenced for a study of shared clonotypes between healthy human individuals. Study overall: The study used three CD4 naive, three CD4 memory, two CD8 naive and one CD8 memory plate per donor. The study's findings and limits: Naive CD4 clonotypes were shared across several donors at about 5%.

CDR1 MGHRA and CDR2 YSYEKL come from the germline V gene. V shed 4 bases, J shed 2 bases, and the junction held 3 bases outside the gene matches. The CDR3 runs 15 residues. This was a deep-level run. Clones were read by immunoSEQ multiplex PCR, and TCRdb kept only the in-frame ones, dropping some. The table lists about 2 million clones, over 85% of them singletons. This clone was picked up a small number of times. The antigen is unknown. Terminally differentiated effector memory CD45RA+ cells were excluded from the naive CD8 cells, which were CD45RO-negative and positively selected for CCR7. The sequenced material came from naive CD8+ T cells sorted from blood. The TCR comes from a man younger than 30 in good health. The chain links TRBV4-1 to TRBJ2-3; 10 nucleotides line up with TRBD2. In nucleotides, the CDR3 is TGCGCCAGCAGCCTTAGCGGGGGGACCACAGATACGCAGTATTTT. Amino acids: CASSLSGGTTDTQYF.